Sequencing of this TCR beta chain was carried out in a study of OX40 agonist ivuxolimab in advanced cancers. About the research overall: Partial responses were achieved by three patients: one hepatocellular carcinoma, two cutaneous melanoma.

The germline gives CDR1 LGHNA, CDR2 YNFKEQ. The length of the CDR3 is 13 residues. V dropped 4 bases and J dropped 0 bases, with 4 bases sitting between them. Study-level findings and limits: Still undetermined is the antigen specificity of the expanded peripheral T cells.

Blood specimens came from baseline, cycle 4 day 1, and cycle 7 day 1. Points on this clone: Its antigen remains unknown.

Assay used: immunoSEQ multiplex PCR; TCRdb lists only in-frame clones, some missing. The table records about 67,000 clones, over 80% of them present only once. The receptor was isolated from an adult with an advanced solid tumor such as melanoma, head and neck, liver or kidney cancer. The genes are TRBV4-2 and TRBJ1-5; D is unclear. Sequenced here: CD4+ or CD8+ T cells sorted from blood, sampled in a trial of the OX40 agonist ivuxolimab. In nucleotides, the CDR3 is TGTGCCAGCAGCCCAGATAGCAATCAGCCCCAGCATTTT. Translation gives CASSPDSNQPQHF.